This entry features one TCR beta chain sequence. Its antigen remains unknown. The entry originates in a study of cytotoxic CD8 clonotypes in ibrutinib-treated CLL. Overall study results and limits: Among the clonotypes, public ones were uncommon and contracted or held stable on treatment. Baseline-level clonality went beyond age-matched healthy donors and moved in step with circulating CD8+ T-cell counts. Sustained-remission patients were sampled at one set of times and progressing patients at different ones.

Depth targeted 1 in 200,000 to 1 in 1 million T cells, averaging around 10x coverage per clonotype. Assay: immunoSEQ multiplex PCR; the TCRdb copy retains only in-frame clones and omits some. This sample has roughly 250,000 clones, with roughly 70% found just once. The CDR3 covers 15 residues. The germline V gene encodes CDR1 KGHSH and CDR2 LQKENI. Trimming shortened V by 3 bases and J by 4 bases, and 15 bases separated the two germline ends. The rearrangement uses TRBV18 and TRBJ2-5; D possibly matches TRBD1 or TRBD2 (6 bases each). The receptor was derived from a human donor with chronic lymphocytic leukemia. Sequences were derived from PBMCs, sampled after 24 months of ibrutinib treatment. CDR3 in amino acids: CASSPRGRRSETQYF. CDR3 nucleotide sequence: TGTGCCAGCTCACCCCGGGGGCGCAGGTCAGAGACCCAGTACTTC.